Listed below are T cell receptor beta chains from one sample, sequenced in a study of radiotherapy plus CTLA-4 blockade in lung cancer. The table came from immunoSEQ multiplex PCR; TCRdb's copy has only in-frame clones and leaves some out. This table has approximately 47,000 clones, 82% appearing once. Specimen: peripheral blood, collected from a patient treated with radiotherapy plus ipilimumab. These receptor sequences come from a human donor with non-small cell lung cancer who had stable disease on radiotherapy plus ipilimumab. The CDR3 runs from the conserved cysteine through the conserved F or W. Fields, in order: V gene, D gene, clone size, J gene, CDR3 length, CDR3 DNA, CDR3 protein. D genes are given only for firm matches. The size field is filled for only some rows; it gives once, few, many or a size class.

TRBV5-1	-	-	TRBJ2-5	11	TGCGCCAGCAGGGGAGGAGAGACCCAGTACTTC	CASRGGETQYF
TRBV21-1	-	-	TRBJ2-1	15	TGTGCCAGCAGCAAAACGGGGATCTCCTACAATGAGCAGTTCTTC	CASSKTGISYNEQFF
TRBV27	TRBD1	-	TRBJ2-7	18	TGTGCCACCACAGTTGACCTCCAGGGGGCTCGTGGTTCCTACGAGCAGTACTTC	CATTVDLQGARGSYEQYF
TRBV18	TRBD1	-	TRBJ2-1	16	TGTGCCAGCTCACCACCCTACAGGGGAACCCACAATGAGCAGTTCTTC	CASSPPYRGTHNEQFF
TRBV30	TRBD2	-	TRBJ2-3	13	TGTGCCTGGAGTGTAGGGAGGGTGGATACGCAGTATTTT	CAWSVGRVDTQYF
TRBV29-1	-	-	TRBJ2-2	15	TGCAGCGCGGGTCCCGCGGGACCGAACACCGGGGAGCTGTTTTTT	CSAGPAGPNTGELFF
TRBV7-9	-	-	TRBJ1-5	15	TGTGCCAGCAGCTTAACCATCGGGGACAATCAGCCCCAGCATTTT	CASSLTIGDNQPQHF
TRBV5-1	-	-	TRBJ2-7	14	TGCGCCAGCAAGTCCTACTACACCAACAACGAGCAGTACTTC	CASKSYYTNNEQYF
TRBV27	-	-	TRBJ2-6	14	TGTGCCAGCAGACGTACCAGTGGGGCCAACGTCCTGACTTTC	CASRRTSGANVLTF
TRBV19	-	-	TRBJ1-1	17	TGTGCCAGTAGTTCCTATGCGGGGAGAGAGGTGAACACTGAAGCTTTCTTT	CASSSYAGREVNTEAFF
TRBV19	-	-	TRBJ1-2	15	TGTGCCAGTAGTATTGGCACAGGCGTGGGCTATGGCTACACCTTC	CASSIGTGVGYGYTF
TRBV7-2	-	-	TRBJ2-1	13	TGTGCCAGCAGCCTCGACTTGAACAATGAGCAGTTCTTC	CASSLDLNNEQFF
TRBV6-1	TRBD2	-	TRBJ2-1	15	TGTGCCAGCAGTTGGACTAGCGGGGGGTACAATGAGCAGTTCTTC	CASSWTSGGYNEQFF
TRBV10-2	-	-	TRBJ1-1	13	TGCGCCAGCAGTGAGACTTGGAACACTGAAGCTTTCTTT	CASSETWNTEAFF
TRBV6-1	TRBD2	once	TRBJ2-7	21	TGTGCCAGCAGTGAACCTCCGGGCAGGGGAACCCCGGGACTAGTAACCTACGAGCAGTACTTC	CASSEPPGRGTPGLVTYEQYF
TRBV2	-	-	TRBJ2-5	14	TGTGCCAGCAGAGAACTCCTAGCCTCTGGGACCCAGTACTTC	CASRELLASGTQYF
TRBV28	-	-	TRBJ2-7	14	TGTGCCAGCAGTAGTCCGGCAGGGTGGTACGAGCAGTACTTC	CASSSPAGWYEQYF
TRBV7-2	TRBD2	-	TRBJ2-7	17	TGTGCCAGCAGCTTCCCCGTACTAGCGCAAAGCAATCACGAGCAGTACTTC	CASSFPVLAQSNHEQYF
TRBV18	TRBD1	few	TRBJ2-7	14	TGTGCCAGCTCATCGAGGACAGGCTCCTACGAGCAGTACTTC	CASSSRTGSYEQYF
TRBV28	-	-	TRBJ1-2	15	TGTGCCAGCCTCGGTATCGCGCGGGGGAACTATGGCTACACCTTC	CASLGIARGNYGYTF
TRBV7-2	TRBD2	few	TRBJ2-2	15	TGTGCCAGCAGCTTAGTGCGGGAGCCCACCGGGGAGCTGTTTTTT	CASSLVREPTGELFF
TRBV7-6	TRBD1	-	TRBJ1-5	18	TGTGCCAGCAGCCCCGGCTTAGGGACAGCGTTTAGCAATCAGCCCCAGCATTTT	CASSPGLGTAFSNQPQHF
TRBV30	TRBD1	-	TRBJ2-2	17	TGTGCCTGGAGCGAAATTCGGACAGGGGGTAACACCGGGGAGCTGTTTTTT	CAWSEIRTGGNTGELFF
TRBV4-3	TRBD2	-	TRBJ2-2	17	TGCGCCAGCAGCCAGTTTCTAGCGGGACAGAACACCGGGGAGCTGTTTTTT	CASSQFLAGQNTGELFF
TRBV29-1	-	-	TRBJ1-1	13	TGCAGCGGCCTCCGACAGCCGAACACTGAAGCTTTCTTT	CSGLRQPNTEAFF
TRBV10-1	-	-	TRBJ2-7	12	TGCGCCAGCAGGAGGAGCTCCTACGAGCAGTACTTC	CASRRSSYEQYF
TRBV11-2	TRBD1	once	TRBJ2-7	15	TGTGCCAGCAGCTTTGCGACAGGGGGCAGATACGAGCAGTACTTC	CASSFATGGRYEQYF
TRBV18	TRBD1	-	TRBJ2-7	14	TGTGCCAGCTCGCCGGGACAGGGTCTCTACGAGCAGTACTTC	CASSPGQGLYEQYF
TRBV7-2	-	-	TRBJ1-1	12	TGTGCCAGCAGCTTTGAAATGGCGGGAGCTTTCTTT	CASSFEMAGAFF
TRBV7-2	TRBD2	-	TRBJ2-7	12	TGTGCCAGCAGCCCGGCCGGGACTAGCGGGATCTTC	CASSPAGTSGIF
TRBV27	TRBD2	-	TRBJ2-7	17	TGTGCCAGCAGTTTCGCTAGCGGGAGGGCGGCCCCCTACGAGCAGTACTTC	CASSFASGRAAPYEQYF
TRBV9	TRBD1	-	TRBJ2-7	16	TGTGCCAGCAGCCCACAGCCCCGGGACAGGGAAGTCGAGCAGTACTTC	CASSPQPRDREVEQYF
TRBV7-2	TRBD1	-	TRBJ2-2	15	TGTGCCAGCAGCCCGACAGGGTTGAACACCGGGGAGCTGTTTTTT	CASSPTGLNTGELFF
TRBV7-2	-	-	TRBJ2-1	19	TGTGCCAGCAGCTCCTGGGTTGGGGCTAGCGCCAGCTCCTACAATGAGCAGTTCTTC	CASSSWVGASASSYNEQFF
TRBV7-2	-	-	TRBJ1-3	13	TGTGCCAGCAGCTTCGGAGTGAGTGACACCATATATTTT	CASSFGVSDTIYF
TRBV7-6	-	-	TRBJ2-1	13	TGTGCCAGCAGCGTAGTCGCTATAGCTGAGCAGTTCTTC	CASSVVAIAEQFF
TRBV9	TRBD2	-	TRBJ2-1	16	TGTGCCAGCAGCGATGGACTAGCGGGGGTGGGGGATGAGCAGTTCTTC	CASSDGLAGVGDEQFF
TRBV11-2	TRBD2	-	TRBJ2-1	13	TGTGCCAGCCAAGCGGGGGCGGAGGGTGAGCAGTTCTTC	CASQAGAEGEQFF
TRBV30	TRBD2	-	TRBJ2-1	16	TGTGCCTGGGGGGGTAGCGGGAGGGCCTCCTACAATGAGCAGTTCTTC	CAWGGSGRASYNEQFF
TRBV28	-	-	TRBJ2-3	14	TGTGCCAGCAGAAGCCCGGAGACCACAGATACGCAGTATTTT	CASRSPETTDTQYF
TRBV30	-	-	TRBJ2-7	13	TGTGCATGGAGGCGGGGTAGCTCCTACGAGCAGTACTTC	CAWRRGSSYEQYF
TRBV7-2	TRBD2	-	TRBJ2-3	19	TGTGCCAGCAGCTTAAGGGGAGTAAGGGCTAGCGGGAGAACAGATACGCAGTATTTT	CASSLRGVRASGRTDTQYF
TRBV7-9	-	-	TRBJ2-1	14	TGTGCCAGCAGCCCCGGGACTCCGTACAATGAGCAGTTCTTC	CASSPGTPYNEQFF
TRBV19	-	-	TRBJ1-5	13	TGTGCCAGTAGCCGGGACTCCAATCAGCCCCAGCATTTT	CASSRDSNQPQHF
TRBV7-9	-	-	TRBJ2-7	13	TGTGCCAGCAGCTCCTCAGGCAGTGGCGAGCAGTACTTC	CASSSSGSGEQYF
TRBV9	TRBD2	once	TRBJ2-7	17	TGTGCCAGCAGCGTAACCTCCTCTCGACTAGCGGGAAACGAGCAGTACTTC	CASSVTSSRLAGNEQYF
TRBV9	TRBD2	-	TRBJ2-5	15	TGTGCCAGCAGCGCGACCGGGACTAGCGCAGAGACCCAGTACTTC	CASSATGTSAETQYF
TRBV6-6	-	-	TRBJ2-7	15	TGTGCCAGCAGTTACGGCCCCAGCGGTTCCTACGAGCAGTACTTC	CASSYGPSGSYEQYF
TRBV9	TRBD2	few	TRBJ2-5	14	TGTGCCAGCAGCGTATCAGCGGGAGCCGAGACCCAGTACTTC	CASSVSAGAETQYF
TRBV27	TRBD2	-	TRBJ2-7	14	TGTGCCAGCAGTCCTAGCGGTCCAGCCCACGAGCAGTACTTC	CASSPSGPAHEQYF
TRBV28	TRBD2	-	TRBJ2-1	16	TGTGCCAGCAATACGGCTAGCGGGGGGAGCTACAATGAGCAGTTCTTC	CASNTASGGSYNEQFF
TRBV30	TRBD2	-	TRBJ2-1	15	TGTGCCTGGACCAGCCTCCTAGCGGCGTACAATGAGCAGTTCTTC	CAWTSLLAAYNEQFF
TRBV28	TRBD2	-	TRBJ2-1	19	TGTGCCAGCAACTTACAGCCTAGCGGGACGCGGAGCTCCTACAATGAGCAGTTCTTC	CASNLQPSGTRSSYNEQFF
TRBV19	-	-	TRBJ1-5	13	TGTGCCAGTAGTATGGGGGGGGCGCGGCCCCAGCATTTT	CASSMGGARPQHF
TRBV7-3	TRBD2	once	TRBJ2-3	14	TGTGCCAGCAGCTTAGTGGGAGGGCGGGATACGCAGTATTTT	CASSLVGGRDTQYF
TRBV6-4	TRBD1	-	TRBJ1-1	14	TGTGCCAGCAGGGCGGGACAGGGGGGCACTGAAGCTTTCTTT	CASRAGQGGTEAFF
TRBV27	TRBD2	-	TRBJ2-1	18	TGTGCCAGCAGCCAGATCGGGACTAGCGGGTCATCCTACAATGAGCAGTTCTTC	CASSQIGTSGSSYNEQFF
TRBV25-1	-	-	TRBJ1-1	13	TGTGCCAGCAACATAGGGGGGAACACTGAAGCTTTCTTT	CASNIGGNTEAFF
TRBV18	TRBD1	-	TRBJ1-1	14	TGTGCCAGCTCACGGGACAGCCGTTCAACTGAAGCTTTCTTT	CASSRDSRSTEAFF
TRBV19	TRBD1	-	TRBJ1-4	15	TGTGCCAGTAGAGACGTTGACAGGGGTAATGAAAAACTGTTTTTT	CASRDVDRGNEKLFF